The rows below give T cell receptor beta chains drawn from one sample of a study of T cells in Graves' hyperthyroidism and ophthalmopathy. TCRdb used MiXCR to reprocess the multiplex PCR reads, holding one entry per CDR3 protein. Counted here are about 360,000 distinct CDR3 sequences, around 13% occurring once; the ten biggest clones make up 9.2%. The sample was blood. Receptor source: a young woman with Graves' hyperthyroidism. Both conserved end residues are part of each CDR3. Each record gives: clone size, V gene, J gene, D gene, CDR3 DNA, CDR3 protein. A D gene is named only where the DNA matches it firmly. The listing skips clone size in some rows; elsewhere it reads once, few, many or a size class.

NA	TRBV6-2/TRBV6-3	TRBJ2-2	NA	TGTGCCAGCAGAACAGGGCATACCGGGGAGCTGTTTTTT	CASRTGHTGELFF
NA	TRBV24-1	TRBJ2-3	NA	TGTGCCACCAGTGATGAGGAGGGCCCCGCAGATACGCAGTATTTT	CATSDEEGPADTQYF
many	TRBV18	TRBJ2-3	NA	TGTGCCAGCTCACCAGAACAGGGGACTAACACAGATACGCAGTATTTT	CASSPEQGTNTDTQYF
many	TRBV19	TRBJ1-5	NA	TGTGCCAGTAGTAAGGGCAGTCCTAGCAATCAGCCCCAGCATTTT	CASSKGSPSNQPQHF
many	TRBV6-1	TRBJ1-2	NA	TGTGCCAGCAGGACCGCAGGCGCAGGGAAGGATGGCTACACCTTC	CASRTAGAGKDGYTF
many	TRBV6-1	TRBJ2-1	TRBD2	TGTGCCAGCAGTGGAGGACTAGCGGAAATTTACAATGAGCAGTTCTTC	CASSGGLAEIYNEQFF
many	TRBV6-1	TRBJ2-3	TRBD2	TGTGCCAGTTCCCCCCTGGCGGGGGGGACAGATACGCAGTATTTT	CASSPLAGGTDTQYF
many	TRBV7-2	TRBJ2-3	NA	TGTGCCAGCAGCTTAGAAGCGGGCCGCACAGATACGCAGTATTTT	CASSLEAGRTDTQYF
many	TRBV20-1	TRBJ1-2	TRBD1	TGCAGTGCTAGGGGACAGGGTCATCTTTACACCTTC	CSARGQGHLYTF
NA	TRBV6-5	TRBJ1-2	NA	TGTGCCAGCAGTTACTCCACCACGCGTGGCTACACCTTC	CASSYSTTRGYTF
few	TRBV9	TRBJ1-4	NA	TGTGCCAGCAGCCCTGGCAGGGGCGGGAATGAAAAACTGTTTTTT	CASSPGRGGNEKLFF
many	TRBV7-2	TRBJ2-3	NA	TGTGCCAGCAGCCCGGACAGACCTTCAGATACGCAGTATTTT	CASSPDRPSDTQYF
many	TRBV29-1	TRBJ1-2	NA	TGCAGCGTTGCGGAGCAGGCGCCTAACTATGGCTACACCTTC	CSVAEQAPNYGYTF
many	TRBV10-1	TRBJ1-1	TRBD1	TGCGCCAGCAGTGACGGACAGGGGGTGAACACTGAAGCTTTCTTT	CASSDGQGVNTEAFF
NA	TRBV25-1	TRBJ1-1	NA	TGTGCCAGCAGTGAATCGAGGGTCACTGAAGCTTTCTTT	CASSESRVTEAFF